The sequence of this T cell receptor beta chain was determined in a study of beta chain features in type 1 diabetes. Study-level results: The similarity of naive, central memory and Treg TCRB repertoires appeared greater among patients than among healthy donors. TCRB CDR3s from Type 1 diabetes patients were moderately but significantly shorter in all four CD4+ subsets.

As every portion of the isolated RNA was reverse transcribed, the sequencing read expressed TCRB transcripts. The assay was immunoSEQ multiplex PCR, and TCRdb's table has in-frame clones only and misses some. The sample has 100,000 to 150,000 clones, around 15% seen once. About this clone itself: Its antigen is as yet unknown.

Blood was collected once per donor into heparin, averaging about 110 mL. There are 10 residues in the CDR3. V lost 8 bases to trimming and J lost 4 bases, with 6 bases between them. Germline V gene data show CDR1 as DFQATT and CDR2 as SNEGSKA (reference sequence). The sample taken for sequencing was central memory CD4+ T cells from blood. The rearrangement links TRBV20-1 to TRBJ2-1; no clear D. The clonotype comes from a man aged 18-30 years with type 1 diabetes. CDR3 nucleotides: TGCAGTACGGTGTACAATGAGCAGTTCTTC. Protein product: CSTVYNEQFF.